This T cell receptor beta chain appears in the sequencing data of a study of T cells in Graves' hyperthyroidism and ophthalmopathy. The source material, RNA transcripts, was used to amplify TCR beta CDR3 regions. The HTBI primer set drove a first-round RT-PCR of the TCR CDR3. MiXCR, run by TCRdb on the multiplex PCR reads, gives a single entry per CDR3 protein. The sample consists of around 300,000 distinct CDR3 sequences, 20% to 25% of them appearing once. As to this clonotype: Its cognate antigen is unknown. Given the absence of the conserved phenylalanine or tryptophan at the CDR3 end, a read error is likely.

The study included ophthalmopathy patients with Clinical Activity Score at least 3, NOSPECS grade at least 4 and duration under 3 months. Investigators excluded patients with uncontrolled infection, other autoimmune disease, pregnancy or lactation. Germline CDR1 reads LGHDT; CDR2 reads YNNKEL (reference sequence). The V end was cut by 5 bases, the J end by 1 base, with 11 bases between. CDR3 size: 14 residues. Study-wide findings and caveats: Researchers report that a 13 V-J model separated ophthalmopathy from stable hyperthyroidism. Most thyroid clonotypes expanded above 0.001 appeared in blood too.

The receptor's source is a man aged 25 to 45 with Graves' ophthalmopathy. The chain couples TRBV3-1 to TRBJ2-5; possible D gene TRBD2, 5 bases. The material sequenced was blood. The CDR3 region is CASSSPGIQETQYL. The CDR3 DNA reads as TGTGCCAGCAGCTCCCCCGGGATCCAAGAGACCCAGTACCTC.